This TCR beta chain is from a study of monozygotic twins with inflammatory bowel disease (dated 2019 in TCRdb). Broadly, across the study: The full study comprised around 30 monozygotic twin pairs: nine German pairs (four IBD-concordant, five IBD-discordant) and 19 IBD-discordant Danish pairs. Each individual had, on average, about 151 000 unique TCRalpha sequences and 181 000 unique TCRbeta sequences available for analysis. The search for disease-associated traits relied mainly on comparing, within discordant pairs, IBD patients with their genetically identical healthy co-twins. Paper-wide results and their limitations: No single strong signal or clonotype linked to IBD turned up in the results, so the idea that one exists was not supported. Compared with healthy twins, IBD patients had fewer clonotypes in common with other individuals, a difference most pronounced in patients showing signs of disease activity. A decrease in TCRbeta repertoire diversity, as measured by inverse Simpson index, was observed in IBD patients compared with their healthy co-twins. Repertoire similarity did not differ between concordant and discordant twins, possibly due to limited statistical power. Background noise and inter-individual variability may have been introduced into the repertoires by the differing immunosuppressive treatments among patients. The analysis was unable to tell different T cell subtypes apart.

Receptor libraries were prepared by 5' RACE. The input for every TCR library was around 3,800 ng of total RNA. For each sample, cDNA was synthesized in eight separate reactions using SMARTScribe reverse transcriptase. Unique molecular identifiers containing a 6-nucleotide sample barcode were introduced through template switching during cDNA synthesis. TCRalpha and TCRbeta cDNA was amplified in two nested PCRs of about 17 and 10 cycles, and bead purification was carried out after each PCR. Before amplification, the cDNA was both treated with uracil DNA-glycosylase and purified with the QIAquick PCR purification kit. The second PCR added Illumina TruSeq-compatible adapters along with sample-specific barcodes. TapeStation and Qubit were used to check library quality and concentration, and 5 ng of each library was pooled. Sequencing of the pooled libraries was done on an Illumina HiSeq2500 single-index Rapid Run using custom sequencing primers and 2 x 100 bp reads. In the paper's pipeline: UMI-based consensus assembly with MiGEC version 1.2.6 was used to correct PCR and sequencing errors. MiXCR version 2.1.1 was used to carry out V(D)J alignment, clonotype assembly and CDR3 extraction. Normalisation of gene usage, clonotype sharing and MAIT/NKT TCR abundance was achieved by analysing the top 1000, 10 000 and 20 000 clonotypes per sample. After downsampling to 27 000 UMIs, diversity was calculated as the inverse Simpson index using the vegan R package. Paired Mann-Whitney U tests were applied to discordant twin pairs, and Benjamini-Hochberg correction was used for multiple testing. Each entry corresponds to one CDR3 protein sequence from reads that TCRdb reprocessed, and DNA is not given. The V and J calls, along with clone size, are taken from TCRdb and not from the paper's own processing. In this sample's table one finds about 450,000 distinct CDR3 sequences. The ten biggest clones cover about 2.6% of the sample.

From each donor, a roughly 2.5 ml peripheral blood sample was collected into PAXgene tubes and stored at -80 degrees C. Without T cell sorting, total RNA was isolated from whole blood using the PAXgene blood miRNA kit on an automated QIAcube. Peripheral blood from monozygotic twin pairs who were concordant or discordant for inflammatory bowel disease underwent deep TCRalpha and TCRbeta repertoire profiling using unique molecular barcoding. Smoking habits were recorded for all twin pairs, and each individual was classified as a current, former or never smoker. Turning to this clonotype: It lacks a known antigen.

This TCR was sampled from a human donor with ulcerative colitis or Crohn's disease, or a healthy co-twin of an affected twin (not recorded which). The sequencing sample was made of blood.

The encoded CDR3 is CASSLANSPQHF. The chain is encoded by TRBV7-6 joined to TRBJ1-5. From cysteine to phenylalanine, the CDR3 is 12 amino acids long. Nucleotide data are not available. CDR1 SGHVS and CDR2 FNYEAQ are derived from the germline V gene.